The 6 T cell receptor beta chains listed next were all sequenced from one sample in a study of cytomegalovirus exposure and HLA in healthy donors. Use of 60 Vbeta and 13 Jbeta primers characterized the PCR. TCRdb keeps only in-frame clones here, not all; method: immunoSEQ multiplex PCR. The profile shows 150,000 to 180,000 clones, over 70% of them singletons. Sequencing input: PBMCs. Receptors originate from a man aged 30-40 years in good health and CMV-seronegative.

On this clone itself: Germline and junction disagree at one end, which may indicate a read error. This rearrangement joins TRBV27 to TRBJ2-7, with D perhaps matching TRBD2 (5 bases). Germline-derived CDR1 and CDR2 are MNHEY and SMNVEV (reference sequence). The CDR3 has 13 amino acids. The CDR3 DNA reads TGTGCCAGCAGTTCCCCCAGCGGAGGAATCGCCAGCTTC. This gives the protein CASSSPSGGIASF.

V gene TRBV6-5 combines with J gene TRBJ2-7; possibly TRBD2 for D (5 bases). CDR1 is MNHEY and CDR2 is SVGAGI in the germline V gene. The CDR3 is made up of 15 amino acids. With 0 bases removed from V and 4 bases from J, the gap between germline ends came to 13 bases. Written as DNA, the CDR3 is TGTGCCAGCAGTTACTCAGGACGTCGGAGGTACGAGCAGTACTTC. It is translated as CASSYSGRRRYEQYF.

The chain couples TRBV28 to TRBJ2-4, with D maybe TRBD1 (5 bases). V lost 4 bases, J lost 8 bases, and 12 bases lay in between. Germline CDR1 reads MDHEN; CDR2 reads SYDVKM. The CDR3 totals 13 residues. The CDR3 nucleotides read TGTGCCAGCAGTTCACAGGTGGTGGACATTCAGTACTTC. This encodes CASSSQVVDIQYF.

This clone appeared a few times. V usage is TRBV28 and J usage is TRBJ2-7, with 7 positions matching TRBD1. Germline-derived CDR1 and CDR2 are MDHEN and SYDVKM. V gave up 6 bases and J gave up 2 bases; unmatched junction bases: 7. The CDR3 contains 14 residues. This chain's CDR3 is CASSVPGTAYEQYF. The DNA for the CDR3 is TGTGCCAGCAGCGTCCCCGGGACAGCCTACGAGCAGTACTTC.

This chain joins TRBV11-2 and TRBJ2-5; 9 bases are a match to TRBD2. Germline V gene sequence: CDR1 SGHAT, CDR2 FQNNGV. The CDR3 runs to 16 residues. V dropped 5 bases and J dropped 5; count of bases not matched to a gene: 12. CDR3: CASSKSGAGGHETQYF. In DNA, the CDR3 is TGTGCCAGCAGCAAATCGGGAGCGGGGGGCCATGAGACCCAGTACTTC.

This chain joins TRBV5-4 and TRBJ2-1; 8 bases agree with TRBD1. The V and J ends lost 4 bases and 6 bases, in that order; junction bases with no gene match: 3. The V gene's germline CDR1 is SGHNT and CDR2 YYREEE (reference sequence). This CDR3 has 13 residues. The DNA of the CDR3 is TGTGCCAGCAGCGAGGACAGGGTCAATGAGCAGTTCTTC. Protein sequence: CASSEDRVNEQFF.